This T cell receptor (beta chain) is drawn from a study of post-analysis software for immune sequencing data. Study-wide background: There were relapsing-remitting, secondary progressive and progressive-relapsing multiple sclerosis among the disease courses included.

For this clonotype: Its antigen is not known.

Unique-molecular-identifier-tagged TCR beta cDNA libraries were used. MiXCR, run by TCRdb on the PCR reads, gives a single entry per CDR3 protein. The sample lists about 500,000 distinct CDR3 sequences, 40% to 55% occurring once. Trimming stripped 2 bases from V and 3 bases from J, with 5 bases between. Germline CDR1 and CDR2: ENHRY and SYGVKD. This CDR3 contains 12 residues. Study conclusions and caveats: Comparison with controls showed significantly lower normalized Chao1 diversity in multiple sclerosis patients. Among 5 or 6 TRBV segments more frequent in patients than controls were TRBV5-6, TRBV5-1 and TRBV20-1.

Sequenced input: blood. This rearrangement joins TRBV10-3 to TRBJ2-7; no reliable D call. The TCR originated in a girl aged 10-17 years with multiple sclerosis. DNA for the CDR3: TGTGCCATCAGTGAGACAAGCTACGAGCAGTACTTC. Translated: CAISETSYEQYF.